This T cell receptor (beta chain) was found in a study of blood T cell repertoires in COVID-19. Study-wide background: The United States, Italy and Spain provided the acute and convalescent COVID-19 samples. T cells, B-cell-depleted T cells, or PBMCs provided the cDNA or gDNA that served as material.

The Seattle patients, enrolled during active infection, were followed longitudinally. In the authors' methods: Using reference gene primer amplification, nucleated cell counts were estimated. Sequencing was performed with immunoSEQ multiplex PCR; in TCRdb, only in-frame clones are kept and a portion is missing. V and J calls and clone size are copied from that table; D and trimming were computed from the DNA. This sample has about 300,000 clones, with 80% to 90% found just once. The CDR3 runs to 15 residues. Looked up from germline, CDR1 is SGHTA and CDR2 is FQGNSA. J was trimmed by 3 bases and V by 3 bases; bases with no gene match: 4.

This sequence was found in a woman between 45 and 60 years old with COVID-19, enrolled during active disease. Sample: peripheral blood. The rearrangement joins TRBV7-2 to TRBJ2-3; 9 nucleotides agree with TRBD2. The CDR3 region is CASSLFSGSTDTQYF. The CDR3 region has the DNA TGTGCCAGCAGCTTGTTTAGCGGGAGTACAGATACGCAGTATTTT.